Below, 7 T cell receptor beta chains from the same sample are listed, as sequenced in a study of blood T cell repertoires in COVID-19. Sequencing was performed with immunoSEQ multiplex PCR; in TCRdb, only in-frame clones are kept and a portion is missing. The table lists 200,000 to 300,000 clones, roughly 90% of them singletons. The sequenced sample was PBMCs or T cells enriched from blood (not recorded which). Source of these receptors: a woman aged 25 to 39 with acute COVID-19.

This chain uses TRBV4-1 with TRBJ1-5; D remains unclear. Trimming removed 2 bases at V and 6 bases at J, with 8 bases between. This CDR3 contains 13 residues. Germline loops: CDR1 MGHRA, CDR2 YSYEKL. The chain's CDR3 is CASSQPRSQPQHF. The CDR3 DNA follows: TGCGCCAGCAGCCAACCCAGATCTCAGCCCCAGCATTTT.

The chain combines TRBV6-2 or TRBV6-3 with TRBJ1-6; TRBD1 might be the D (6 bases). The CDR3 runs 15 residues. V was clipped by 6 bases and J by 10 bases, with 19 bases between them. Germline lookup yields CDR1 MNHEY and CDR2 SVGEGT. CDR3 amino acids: CASSPGPGRGSPLHF. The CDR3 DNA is TGTGCCAGCAGCCCAGGGCCGGGCAGGGGATCACCCCTCCACTTT.

The CDR3 is CASDREGDYGYTF. CDR3 nucleotide sequence: TGTGCCTCAGACAGGGAAGGGGACTATGGCTACACCTTC. V usage is TRBV30 and J usage is TRBJ1-2; the match to TRBD1 covers 7 bases. With 7 bases clipped from V and 3 bases from J, the junction kept 8 bases outside the gene matches. Germline V lookup: CDR1 GTSNPN, CDR2 SVGIG (reference sequence). The CDR3 totals 13 residues.

CDR3 nucleotides: TGTGCCAGCAGTTACTCGGCCCGGAACACTGAAGCTTTCTTT. Translation gives CASSYSARNTEAFF. The chain has TRBV6-5 and TRBJ1-1, with unresolved D. Deletions cut 0 bases from V and 1 base from J, with 6 bases between. The CDR3 loop spans 14 amino acids. Germline V gene data show CDR1 as MNHEY and CDR2 as SVGAGI.

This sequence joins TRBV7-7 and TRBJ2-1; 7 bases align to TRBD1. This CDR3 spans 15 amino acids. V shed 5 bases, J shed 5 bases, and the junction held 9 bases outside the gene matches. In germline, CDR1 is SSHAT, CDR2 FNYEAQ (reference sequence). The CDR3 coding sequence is TGTGCCAGCAGCCCTACAGGGGCTTCGAACAATGAGCAGTTCTTC. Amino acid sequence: CASSPTGASNNEQFF.

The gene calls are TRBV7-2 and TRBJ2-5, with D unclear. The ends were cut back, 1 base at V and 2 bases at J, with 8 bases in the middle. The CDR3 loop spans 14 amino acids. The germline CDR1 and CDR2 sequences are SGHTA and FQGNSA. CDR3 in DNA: TGTGCCAGCAGCTTAGTAACTTTTCAAGAGACCCAGTACTTC. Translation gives CASSLVTFQETQYF.

In nucleotides, the CDR3 is TGTGCCAGCAGCCTCGGGACAGGGAATGGCTACACCTTC. Its protein product is CASSLGTGNGYTF. The V and J genes are TRBV3-1 (or the pseudogene TRBV3-2) and TRBJ1-2; the match to TRBD1 covers 9 bases. This CDR3 comprises 13 residues. V lost 4 bases and J lost 6; bases outside the gene matches: 3. Germline lookup yields CDR1 LGHDT and CDR2 YNNKEL (reference sequence).